This T cell receptor (beta chain) was sequenced during a study of human T cells and chemical hapten exposure. Study-wide background: From small differences in pooled library volume came most of the variation in per-sample TCR yields.

From the RACE reads, TCRdb called clonotypes with MiXCR, one entry per CDR3 protein. The sample holds about 290,000 distinct CDR3 sequences; roughly 7.7% are singletons and the top ten take 0.9% to 1.5%. Concerning this clonotype itself: Its antigen is not known.

V lost 10 bases and J 0 bases, leaving 15 bases between the germline ends. This CDR3 has 15 residues. From germline, CDR1 is SNHLY and CDR2 FYNNEI. Whole-study findings and limits: High-frequency TCRs, those above 1 in 1000, stayed the same after DPC sensitization.

This sample's time point: pre-sensitization, week 0. Treatment meaning: therapeutic diphenylcyclopropenone sensitization with weekly scalp DPC. Drawing of blood took place ahead of applying each patch test. Whole blood, unfractionated, served as the material for total RNA extraction. This rearrangement joins TRBV2 to TRBJ1-4; D may be TRBD1 (5 bases). This receptor was taken from a man between 18 and 35 years old with alopecia areata. Some clones in this sample may be carry-over from other donors' samples. The specimen comprised whole blood, sampled in connection with sensitization to the hapten diphenylcyclopropenone (DPC). The CDR3: CATGPKQATNEKLFF. CDR3 DNA: TGTGCCACCGGCCCGAAACAGGCAACTAATGAAAAACTGTTTTTT.